One and the same sample provided the 9 T cell receptor beta chains below, sequenced in a study of CD8 T cells in ankylosing spondylitis. Each CDR3 protein gets one entry after TCRdb re-called the 5' RACE reads with MiXCR. The repertoire holds 200,000 to 300,000 distinct CDR3 sequences, about 10% seen once, with about 3% in the top ten. Material: blood, either unsorted or a sorted T cell fraction (not recorded which). These receptors originate from a male donor with ankylosing spondylitis or in good health (not recorded which).

V is TRBV27 and J is TRBJ2-2; TRBD2 might be the D (6 bases). With 5 bases removed from V and 7 bases from J, the gap between germline ends came to 23 bases. Germline V gene data show CDR1 as MNHEY and CDR2 as SMNVEV (reference sequence). The CDR3 length is 17 residues. The CDR3 is CASSPLSRRGNDGELFF. CDR3 bases: TGTGCCAGCAGTCCATTGAGTCGGAGGGGAAATGACGGGGAGCTGTTTTTT.

This clonotype was recorded at least ten times. V usage is TRBV6-1 and J usage is TRBJ2-1; TRBD1 matches 8 bases. This CDR3 contains 15 residues. V was clipped by 5 bases and J by 4 bases; unmatched bases: 7. Germline-derived CDR1 and CDR2 are MNHNS and SASEGT. Here the CDR3 reads CASSPTGGKYNEQFF. CDR3 DNA sequence: TGTGCCAGCAGTCCTACAGGGGGGAAGTACAATGAGCAGTTCTTC.

This clonotype occurred many times. The chain recombines TRBV3-1 with TRBJ2-5, with D unresolved. V lost 3 bases to trimming and J lost 7 bases, with 3 bases between them. The CDR3 covers 10 residues. Germline assignment: CDR1 LGHDT and CDR2 YNNKEL (reference sequence). The CDR3 DNA is TGTGCCAGCAGCCAGGGGACCCAGTACTTC. Amino acid sequence: CASSQGTQYF.

The chain links TRBV27 to TRBJ1-1; weak D call: TRBD1 (5 bases). CDR1 and CDR2 (germline): MNHEY, SMNVEV (reference sequence). The CDR3 consists of 15 residues. Trimming removed 5 bases at V and 1 base at J, with 14 bases between. The CDR3 nucleotides read TGTGCCAGCAGTCTCTCGACAGTATCGAACACTGAAGCTTTCTTT. Residues: CASSLSTVSNTEAFF.

This clonotype has just a few counts. The gene calls are TRBV27 and TRBJ1-5; TRBD1 matches 8 bases. Germline assignment: CDR1 MNHEY and CDR2 SMNVEV (reference sequence). V lost 2 bases, J lost 7 bases, and 7 bases stayed unmatched. The CDR3 has 15 residues. CDR3 bases: TGTGCCAGCAGTTTAACTCAGGGGGCTCAGCAGCCCCAGCATTTT. Residues: CASSLTQGAQQPQHF.

This clonotype was seen many times. The rearrangement links TRBV12-3 or TRBV12-4 to TRBJ2-2; D not resolved. Trimming took 8 bases from V and 6 from J, leaving 16 bases between them. This CDR3 has 14 amino acids. CDR3 DNA: TGTGCCAGCTCCCCCCAGGAGAAGGCCGGGGAGCTGTTTTTT. This encodes CASSPQEKAGELFF.

This clonotype occurred many times. The DNA for the CDR3 is TGCGCCAGCAGCCGTGGGCATAATGGCAATTCACCCCTCCACTTT. Its protein is CASSRGHNGNSPLHF. The chain combines TRBV4-1 with TRBJ1-6, with D unclear. V lost 4 bases, J lost 7 bases, and 14 bases lay in between. CDR1 is MGHRA and CDR2 is YSYEKL in the germline V gene. This CDR3 region has 15 residues.

This clonotype came up many times. This chain connects TRBV5-1 to TRBJ2-1; a possible D gene is TRBD2 (6 bases). CDR1 is SGHRS, CDR2 YFSETQ, per germline. The CDR3 runs 13 residues. V lost 5 bases and J 5 bases, leaving 11 bases between the germline ends. The CDR3 region has the DNA TGCGCCAGCAGTCGGACTAACGACAATGAGCAGTTCTTC. It translates to CASSRTNDNEQFF.

This clonotype was recorded only once. V is TRBV11-3 and J is TRBJ2-1, with D perhaps being TRBD1 or TRBD2 (6 bases each). CDR3 length: 14 amino acids. V lost 4 bases and J 10 bases, leaving 17 bases between the germline ends. Germline V lookup: CDR1 SGHNT, CDR2 YENEEA. The DNA for the CDR3 is TGTGCCAGCAGCTCCACCAGGAGGGGGAGGGAGCAGTTCTTC. Translating it yields CASSSTRRGREQFF.